This entry lists 9 T cell receptor beta chains sequenced from one sample in a study of blood T cell repertoires in COVID-19. Here immunoSEQ multiplex PCR was the method, and the copy in TCRdb shows in-frame clones only, minus some. The sample lists about 300,000 clones, 80% to 90% occurring once. Sequencing input: peripheral blood. The source of these receptors is a man aged 35-49 years with acute or convalescent COVID-19.

The rearrangement links TRBV3-1 (or the pseudogene TRBV3-2) to TRBJ2-2, with D tentatively TRBD2 (5 bases). CDR3 length: 13 residues. CDR1 is LGHDT and CDR2 is YNNKEL in the germline V gene (reference sequence). Trimming removed 4 bases from V and 4 bases from J, with 7 bases in between. CDR3 coding DNA: TGTGCCAGCAGCCTAGGAGGCACCGGGGAGCTGTTTTTT. Its translation: CASSLGGTGELFF.

The chain carries TRBV5-4 and TRBJ1-2; D possibly corresponds to TRBD1 (5 bases). CDR1 and CDR2 (germline): SGHNT, YYREEE (reference sequence). The V end was cut by 0 bases, the J end by 3 bases, with 15 bases between. This CDR3 contains 16 residues. The CDR3 reads CASSLDMGQGDYGYTF. Written as DNA, the CDR3 is TGTGCCAGCAGCTTGGATATGGGGCAGGGCGACTATGGCTACACCTTC.

This clone was counted once. The V call is TRBV5-5, the J call TRBJ1-2, with unresolved D. V was clipped by 1 base and J by 8 bases, with 6 bases between them. Germline assignment: CDR1 SGHKS and CDR2 YYEKEE (reference sequence). The CDR3 consists of 11 residues. The CDR3 bases are TGTGCCAGCAGCTTGCTTGGCGGCTACACCTTC. This codes for CASSLLGGYTF. The whole variable domain, filled in from reference TRBV5-5 and TRBJ1-2, reads DAGVTQSPTHLIKTRGQQVTLRCSPISGHKSVSWYQQVLGQGPQFIFQYYEKEERGRGNFPDRFSARQFPNYSSELNVNALLLGDSALYLCASSLLGGYTFGSGTRLTVV.

With regard to this clone: This CDR3 is also generated by other DNA sequences in the sample. This chain joins TRBV2 and TRBJ1-2; D unclear. Trimming shortened V by 7 bases and J by 2 bases, and 5 bases separated the two germline ends. The CDR3 is 11 amino acids. Germline V lookup: CDR1 SNHLY, CDR2 FYNNEI. The DNA of the CDR3 is TGTGCCAGCACTCGGAACTATGGCTACACCTTC. As protein: CASTRNYGYTF.

This clone was found a few times. The V call is TRBV10-1, the J call TRBJ1-1; D is perhaps TRBD1 (5 bases). CDR3 length: 13 residues. V shed 5 bases and J shed 4 bases, with 11 bases lying between them. Germline V gene data show CDR1 as WNHNN and CDR2 as SYGVQD (reference sequence). CDR3 residues: CASSRQRTTEAFF. As DNA, the CDR3 is TGCGCCAGCAGTCGACAGAGGACCACTGAAGCTTTCTTT.

The chain has TRBV27 and TRBJ2-1; 11 nucleotides line up with TRBD1. With 6 bases clipped from V and 7 bases from J, the junction kept 2 bases outside the gene matches. Per the germline V gene, CDR1 is MNHEY and CDR2 is SMNVEV (reference sequence). This CDR3 spans 13 amino acids. The CDR3 DNA reads TGTGCCAGCAGGGGGACAGGGGGGAATGAGCAGTTCTTC. The encoded protein is CASRGTGGNEQFF.

The chain couples TRBV12-5 to TRBJ1-5; 7 bases agree with TRBD1. This CDR3 is built from 15 residues. The junction had 6 bases not matched to a gene; V was cut back by 5 bases and J by 2 bases. Germline V gives CDR1 LGHNT, CDR2 FRNRAP. The CDR3 loop is CASGPNRGGNQPQHF. The CDR3 nucleotides are TGTGCTAGTGGTCCCAACAGGGGAGGCAATCAGCCCCAGCATTTT.

The V gene is TRBV11-1, the J gene TRBJ2-3, with D maybe TRBD2 (6 bases). CDR1 is SGHAT and CDR2 is FQDESV in the germline V gene (reference sequence). Trimming shortened V by 1 base and J by 0 bases, and 11 bases separated the two germline ends. The CDR3 is made up of 16 amino acids. CDR3 DNA: TGTGCCAGCAGCTTAGTTGGGGGGACCAGCACAGATACGCAGTATTTT. Encoded protein: CASSLVGGTSTDTQYF.

The gene calls are TRBV9 and TRBJ2-1; 8 nucleotides match TRBD1. The CDR3 contains 15 residues. V was pared by 3 bases and J by 8 bases, with 10 bases of the junction left unmatched. The germline V gene has CDR1 SGDLS and CDR2 YYNGEE. The CDR3 DNA sequence: TGTGCCAGCAGCGCCATAACTGACAGGGGCGATGAGCAGTTCTTC. Translating it yields CASSAITDRGDEQFF. The whole variable domain, filled in from reference TRBV9 and TRBJ2-1, reads DSGVTQTPKHLITATGQRVTLRCSPRSGDLSVYWYQQSLDQGLQFLIQYYNGEERAKGNILERFSAQQFPDLHSELNLSSLELGDSALYFCASSAITDRGDEQFFGPGTRLTVL.